This T cell receptor beta chain was observed in a study of shared clonotypes between healthy human individuals. Study observations and caveats: The rarefaction results pointed to incomplete sorted-subset sequencing despite large depth.

Per sorted-subset replicate PCR, input was approximately 210 ng DNA, representing some 30,000 T cell genomes. Only in-frame clones appear in the TCRdb table, and some are missing; sequencing was by immunoSEQ multiplex PCR. The sample holds 2,500,000 or so clones; less than 95% are singletons and the top ten take about 0.41%. About this clone: Its target is not known.

Per the germline V gene, CDR1 is SNHLY and CDR2 is FYNNEI. The CDR3 covers 13 residues. V dropped 4 bases and J dropped 2 bases, with 8 bases sitting between them. The sequence was collected from a young man in good health. Some clones in this sample may be carry-over from other donors' samples. The chain recombines TRBV2 with TRBJ1-1, with D unresolved. Source material: naive CD4+ T cells from PBMCs. The subset was: CD45RA+ positively selected. The CDR3 nucleotides are TGTGCCAGCAGTGTTGAGAGTAACACTGAAGCTTTCTTT. It specifies CASSVESNTEAFF.